The TCR beta chain described here comes from a study of beta chain features in type 1 diabetes. In the study overall: Examined across all samples were about 110 million sorted cells.

The isolated RNA, all of it, was reverse transcribed, so expressed TCRB transcripts were what got sequenced. Method: immunoSEQ multiplex PCR; TCRdb's copy keeps in-frame clones and lacks some. The top ten clones hold more than 0.45% of a sample with around 150,000 clones, 10% of them seen once. General observations from the study: When VDJ junctions were examined, type 1 diabetes patients showed fewer insertions and more deletions. TCRB CDR3s from Type 1 diabetes patients were moderately but significantly shorter in all four CD4+ subsets.

For this clone: The antigen remains unidentified. A junction boundary mismatches the germline segment, possibly from a read error.

This receptor was taken from a man aged 30 to 45 with type 1 diabetes. The sample comprised central memory CD4+ T cells from blood.

CDR3 in amino acids: CASSSGTAQETQYF. In DNA, the CDR3 is TGTGCTAGCAGCTCGGGGACAGCTCAAGAGACCCAGTACTTC. The chain carries TRBV7-7 and TRBJ2-5; 7 bases line up with TRBD1. The CDR3 is made up of 14 amino acids. Germline V gene lookup returns CDR1 SSHAT and CDR2 FNYEAQ (reference sequence).